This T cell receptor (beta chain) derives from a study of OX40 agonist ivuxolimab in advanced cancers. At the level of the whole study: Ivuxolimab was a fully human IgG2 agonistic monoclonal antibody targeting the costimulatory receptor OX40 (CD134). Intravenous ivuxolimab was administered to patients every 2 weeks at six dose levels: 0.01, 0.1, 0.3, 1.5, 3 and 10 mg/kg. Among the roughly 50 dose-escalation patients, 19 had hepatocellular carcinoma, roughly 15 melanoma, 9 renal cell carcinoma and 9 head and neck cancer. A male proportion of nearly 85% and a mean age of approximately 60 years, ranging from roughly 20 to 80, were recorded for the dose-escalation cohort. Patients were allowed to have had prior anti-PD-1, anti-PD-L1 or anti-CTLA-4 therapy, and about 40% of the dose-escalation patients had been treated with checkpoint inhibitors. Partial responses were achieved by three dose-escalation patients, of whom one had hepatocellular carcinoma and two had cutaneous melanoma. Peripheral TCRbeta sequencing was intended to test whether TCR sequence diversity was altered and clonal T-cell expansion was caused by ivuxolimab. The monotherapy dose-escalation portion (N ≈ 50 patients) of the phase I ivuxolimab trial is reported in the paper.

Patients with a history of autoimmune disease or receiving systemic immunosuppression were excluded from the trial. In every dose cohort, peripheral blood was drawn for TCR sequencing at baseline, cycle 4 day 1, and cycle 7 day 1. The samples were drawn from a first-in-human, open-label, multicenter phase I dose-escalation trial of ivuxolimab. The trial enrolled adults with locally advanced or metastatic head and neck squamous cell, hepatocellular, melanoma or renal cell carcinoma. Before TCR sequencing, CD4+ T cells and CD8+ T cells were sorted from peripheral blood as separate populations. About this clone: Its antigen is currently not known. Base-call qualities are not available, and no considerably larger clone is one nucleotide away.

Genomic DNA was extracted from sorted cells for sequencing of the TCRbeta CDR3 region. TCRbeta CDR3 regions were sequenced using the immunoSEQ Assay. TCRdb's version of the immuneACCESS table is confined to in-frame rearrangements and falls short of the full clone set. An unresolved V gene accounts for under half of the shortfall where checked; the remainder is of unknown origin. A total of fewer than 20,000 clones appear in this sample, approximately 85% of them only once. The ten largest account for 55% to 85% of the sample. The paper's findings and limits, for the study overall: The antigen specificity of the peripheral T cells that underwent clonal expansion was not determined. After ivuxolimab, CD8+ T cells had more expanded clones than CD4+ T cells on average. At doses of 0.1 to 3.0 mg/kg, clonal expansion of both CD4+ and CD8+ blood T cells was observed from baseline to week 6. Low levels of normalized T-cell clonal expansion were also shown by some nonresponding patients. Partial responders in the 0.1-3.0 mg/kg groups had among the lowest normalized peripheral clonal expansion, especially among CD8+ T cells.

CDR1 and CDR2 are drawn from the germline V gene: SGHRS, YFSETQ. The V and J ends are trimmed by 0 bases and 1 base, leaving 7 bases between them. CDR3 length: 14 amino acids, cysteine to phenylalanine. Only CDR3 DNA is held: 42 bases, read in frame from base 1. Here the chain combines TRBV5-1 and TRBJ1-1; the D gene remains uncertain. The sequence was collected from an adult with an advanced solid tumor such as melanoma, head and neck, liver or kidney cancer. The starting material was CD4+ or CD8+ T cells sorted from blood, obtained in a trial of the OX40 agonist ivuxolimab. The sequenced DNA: TGCGCCAGCAGCTTGGAAGGATCGAACACTGAAGCTTTCTTT. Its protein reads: CASSLEGSNTEAFF.